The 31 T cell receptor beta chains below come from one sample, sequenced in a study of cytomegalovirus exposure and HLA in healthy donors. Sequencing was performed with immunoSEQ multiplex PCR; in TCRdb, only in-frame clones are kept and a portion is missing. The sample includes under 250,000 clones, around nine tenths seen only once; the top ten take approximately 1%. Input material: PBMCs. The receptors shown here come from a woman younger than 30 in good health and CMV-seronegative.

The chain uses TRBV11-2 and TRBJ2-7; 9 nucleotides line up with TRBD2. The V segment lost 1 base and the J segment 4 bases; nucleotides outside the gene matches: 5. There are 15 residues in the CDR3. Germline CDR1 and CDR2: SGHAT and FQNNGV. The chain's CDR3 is CASSLGGRAGYEQYF. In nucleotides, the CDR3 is TGTGCCAGCAGCTTAGGCGGGAGGGCCGGGTACGAGCAGTACTTC. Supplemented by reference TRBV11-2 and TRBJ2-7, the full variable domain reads EAGVAQSPRYKIIEKRQSVAFWCNPISGHATLYWYQQILGQGPKLLIQFQNNGVVDDSQLPKDRFSAERLKGVDSTLKIQPAKLEDSAVYLCASSLGGRAGYEQYFGPGTRLTVT.

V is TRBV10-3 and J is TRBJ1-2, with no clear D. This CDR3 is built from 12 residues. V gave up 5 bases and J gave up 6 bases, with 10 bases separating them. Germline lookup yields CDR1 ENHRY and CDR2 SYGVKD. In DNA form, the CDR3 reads TGTGCCATCAGTCGAGGTTCTGATGGCTACACCTTC. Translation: CAISRGSDGYTF.

As DNA, the CDR3 is TGTGCCAGCAGTTCCCGCCGGGACAGGGCCCACGAGCAGTACTTC. This gives the protein CASSSRRDRAHEQYF. The chain links TRBV11-2 to TRBJ2-7; 9 bases agree with TRBD1. Germline CDR1 and CDR2: SGHAT and FQNNGV. Germline trimming cut 6 bases from V and 5 bases from J; bases unmatched to any gene: 11. The CDR3 contains 15 residues. Together with reference TRBV11-2 and TRBJ2-7, the CDR3 gives the full variable domain: EAGVAQSPRYKIIEKRQSVAFWCNPISGHATLYWYQQILGQGPKLLIQFQNNGVVDDSQLPKDRFSAERLKGVDSTLKIQPAKLEDSAVYLCASSSRRDRAHEQYFGPGTRLTVT.

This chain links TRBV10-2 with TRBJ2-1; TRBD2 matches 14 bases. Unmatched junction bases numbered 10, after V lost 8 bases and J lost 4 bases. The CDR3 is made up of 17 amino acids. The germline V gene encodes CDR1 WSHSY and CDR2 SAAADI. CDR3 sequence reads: CASDPGLAGAPYNEQFF. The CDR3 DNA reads TGCGCCAGCGACCCGGGACTAGCGGGAGCGCCATACAATGAGCAGTTCTTC.

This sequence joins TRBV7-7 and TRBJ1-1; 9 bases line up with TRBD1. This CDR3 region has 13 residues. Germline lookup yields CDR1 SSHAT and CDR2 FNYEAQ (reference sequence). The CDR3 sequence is CATAQGANTEAFF. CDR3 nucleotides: TGTGCTACCGCACAGGGGGCGAATACTGAAGCTTTCTTT.

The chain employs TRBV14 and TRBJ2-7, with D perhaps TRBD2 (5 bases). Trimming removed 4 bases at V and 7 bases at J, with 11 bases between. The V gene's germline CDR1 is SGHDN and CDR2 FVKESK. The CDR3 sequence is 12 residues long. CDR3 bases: TGTGCCAGCAGCCTCACCGCGGGTGAGCAGTACTTC. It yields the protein CASSLTAGEQYF.

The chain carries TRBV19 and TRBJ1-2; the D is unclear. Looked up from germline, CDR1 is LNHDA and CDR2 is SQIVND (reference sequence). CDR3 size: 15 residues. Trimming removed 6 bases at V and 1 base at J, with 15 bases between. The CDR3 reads CASRRLGTDNYGYTF. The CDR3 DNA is TGTGCCAGTAGGAGATTGGGCACTGATAACTATGGCTACACCTTC.

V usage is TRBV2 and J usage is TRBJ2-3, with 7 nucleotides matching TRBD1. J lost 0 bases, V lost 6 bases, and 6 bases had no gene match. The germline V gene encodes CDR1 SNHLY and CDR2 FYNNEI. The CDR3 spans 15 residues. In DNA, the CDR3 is TGTGCCAGCAGGCTTGACAGGGTTAGCACAGATACGCAGTATTTT. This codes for CASRLDRVSTDTQYF. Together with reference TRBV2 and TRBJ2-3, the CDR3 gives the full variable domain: EPEVTQTPSHQVTQMGQEVILRCVPISNHLYFYWYRQILGQKVEFLVSFYNNEISEKSEIFDDQFSVERPDGSNFTLKIRSTKLEDSAMYFCASRLDRVSTDTQYFGPGTRLTVL.

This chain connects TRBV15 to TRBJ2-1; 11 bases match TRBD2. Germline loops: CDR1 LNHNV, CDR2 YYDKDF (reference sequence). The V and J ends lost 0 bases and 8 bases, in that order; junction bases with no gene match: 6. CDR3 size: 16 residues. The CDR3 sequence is CATSRDVLAGGHEQFF. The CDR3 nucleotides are TGTGCCACCAGCAGAGATGTCCTAGCGGGAGGACATGAGCAGTTCTTC.

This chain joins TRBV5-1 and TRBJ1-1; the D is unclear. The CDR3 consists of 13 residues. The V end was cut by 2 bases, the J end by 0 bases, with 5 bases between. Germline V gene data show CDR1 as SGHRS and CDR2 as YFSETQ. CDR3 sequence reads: CASSFGLNTEAFF. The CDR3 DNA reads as TGCGCCAGCAGCTTTGGCTTGAACACTGAAGCTTTCTTT.

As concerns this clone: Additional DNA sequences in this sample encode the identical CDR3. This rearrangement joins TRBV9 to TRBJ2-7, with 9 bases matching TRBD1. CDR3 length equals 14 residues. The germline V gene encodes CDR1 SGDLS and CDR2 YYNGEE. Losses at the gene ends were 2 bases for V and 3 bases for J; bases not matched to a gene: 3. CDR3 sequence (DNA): TGTGCCAGCAGCGTGGGACAGGGAGGCTACGAGCAGTACTTC. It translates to CASSVGQGGYEQYF.

The CDR3 sequence is CAISEAGQGRNQPQHF. The CDR3 bases are TGTGCCATCAGTGAGGCGGGACAGGGTCGCAATCAGCCCCAGCATTTT. This chain joins TRBV10-3 and TRBJ1-5; the match to TRBD1 covers 9 bases. With V trimmed by 2 bases and J by 2 bases, 4 bases remained unmatched. The CDR3 covers 16 residues. Germline CDR1 and CDR2: ENHRY and SYGVKD.

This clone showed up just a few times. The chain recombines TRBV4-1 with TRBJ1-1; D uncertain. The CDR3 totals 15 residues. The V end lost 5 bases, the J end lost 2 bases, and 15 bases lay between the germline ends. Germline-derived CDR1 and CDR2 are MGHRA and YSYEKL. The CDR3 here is CASSYDGEGNTEAFF. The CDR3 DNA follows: TGCGCCAGCAGCTATGATGGTGAGGGCAACACTGAAGCTTTCTTT.

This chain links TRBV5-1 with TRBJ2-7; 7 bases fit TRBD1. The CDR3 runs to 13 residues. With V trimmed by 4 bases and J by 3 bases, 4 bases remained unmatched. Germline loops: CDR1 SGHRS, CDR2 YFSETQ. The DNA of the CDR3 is TGCGCCAGCAGCCCGACAGGGCTCTACGAGCAGTACTTC. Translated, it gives CASSPTGLYEQYF. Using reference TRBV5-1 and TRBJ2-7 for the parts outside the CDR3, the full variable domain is KAGVTQTPRYLIKTRGQQVTLSCSPISGHRSVSWYQQTPGQGLQFLFEYFSETQRNKGNFPGRFSGRQFSNSRSEMNVSTLELGDSALYLCASSPTGLYEQYFGPGTRLTVT.

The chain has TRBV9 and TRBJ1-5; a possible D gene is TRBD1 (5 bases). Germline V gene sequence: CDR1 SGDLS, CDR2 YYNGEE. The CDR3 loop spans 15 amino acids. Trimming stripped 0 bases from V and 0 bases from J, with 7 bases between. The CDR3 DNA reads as TGTGCCAGCAGCGTAGAGGGGAATAGCAATCAGCCCCAGCATTTT. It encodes CASSVEGNSNQPQHF.

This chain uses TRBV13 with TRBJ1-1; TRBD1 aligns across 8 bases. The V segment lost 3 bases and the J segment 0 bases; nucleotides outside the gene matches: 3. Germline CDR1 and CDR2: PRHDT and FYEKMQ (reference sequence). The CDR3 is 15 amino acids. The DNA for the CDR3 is TGTGCCAGCAGCTTGGGGGACAGGTTGAACACTGAAGCTTTCTTT. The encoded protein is CASSLGDRLNTEAFF.

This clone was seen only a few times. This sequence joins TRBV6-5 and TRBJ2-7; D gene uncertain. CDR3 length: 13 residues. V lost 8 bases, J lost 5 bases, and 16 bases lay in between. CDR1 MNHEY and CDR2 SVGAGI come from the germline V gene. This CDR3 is CASRSSAADEQYF. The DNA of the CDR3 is TGTGCCAGCCGGTCATCCGCGGCCGACGAGCAGTACTTC.

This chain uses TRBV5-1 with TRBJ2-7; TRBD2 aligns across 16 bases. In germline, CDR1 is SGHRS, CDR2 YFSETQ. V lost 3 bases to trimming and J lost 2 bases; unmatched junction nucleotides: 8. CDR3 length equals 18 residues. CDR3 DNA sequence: TGCGCCAGCAGCTCCGGGACTAGCGGGAGGGCCGGGGCCTACGAGCAGTACTTC. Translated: CASSSGTSGRAGAYEQYF.

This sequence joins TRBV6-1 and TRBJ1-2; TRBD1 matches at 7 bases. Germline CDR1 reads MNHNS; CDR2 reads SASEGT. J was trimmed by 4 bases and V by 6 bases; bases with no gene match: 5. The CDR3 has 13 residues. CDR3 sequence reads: CASREGTAYGYTF. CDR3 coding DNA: TGTGCCAGCAGGGAGGGGACAGCCTATGGCTACACCTTC.

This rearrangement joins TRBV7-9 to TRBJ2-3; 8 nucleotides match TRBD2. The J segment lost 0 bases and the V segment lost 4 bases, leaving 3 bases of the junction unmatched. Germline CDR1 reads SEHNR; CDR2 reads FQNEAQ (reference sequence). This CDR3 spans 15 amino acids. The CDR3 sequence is CASSSQRGSTDTQYF. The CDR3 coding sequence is TGTGCCAGCAGCTCACAGCGGGGGAGCACAGATACGCAGTATTTT.

CDR3 in amino acids: CSVVRLTGGRNTEAFF. The CDR3 DNA reads TGCAGCGTTGTGCGATTAACAGGGGGCAGGAACACTGAAGCTTTCTTT. The chain employs TRBV29-1 and TRBJ1-1, with 9 bases lining up with TRBD1. V trimming: 4 bases; J trimming: 1 base; junction bases outside the gene matches: 10. CDR3 length: 16 amino acids. Germline values: CDR1 SQVTM, CDR2 ANQGSEA.

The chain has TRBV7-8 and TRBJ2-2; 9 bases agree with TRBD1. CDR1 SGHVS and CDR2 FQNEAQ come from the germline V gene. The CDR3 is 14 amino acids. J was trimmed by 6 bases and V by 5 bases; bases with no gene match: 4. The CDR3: CASSIRQGAGELFF. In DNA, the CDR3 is TGTGCCAGCAGCATACGACAGGGGGCCGGGGAGCTGTTTTTT.

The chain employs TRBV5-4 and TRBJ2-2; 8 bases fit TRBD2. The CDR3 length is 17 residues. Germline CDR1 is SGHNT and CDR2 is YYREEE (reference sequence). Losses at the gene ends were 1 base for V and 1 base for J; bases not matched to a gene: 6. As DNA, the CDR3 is TGTGCCAGCAGCTTGACCGGGGCGGGAGGGAACACCGGGGAGCTGTTTTTT. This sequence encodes CASSLTGAGGNTGELFF.

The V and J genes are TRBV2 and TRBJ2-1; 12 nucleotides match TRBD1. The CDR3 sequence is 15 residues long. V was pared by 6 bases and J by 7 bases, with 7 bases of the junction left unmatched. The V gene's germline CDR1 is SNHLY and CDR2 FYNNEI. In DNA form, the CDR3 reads TGTGCCAGCAGGGGGGACAGGGGGCCGTTGAATGAGCAGTTCTTC. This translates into CASRGDRGPLNEQFF.

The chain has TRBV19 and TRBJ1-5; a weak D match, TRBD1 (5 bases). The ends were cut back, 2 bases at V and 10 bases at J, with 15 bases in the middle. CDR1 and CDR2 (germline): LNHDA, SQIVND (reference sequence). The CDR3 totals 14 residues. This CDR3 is CASSIRGSGAPQHF. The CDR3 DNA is TGTGCCAGTAGTATACGGGGGAGTGGGGCACCCCAGCATTTT.

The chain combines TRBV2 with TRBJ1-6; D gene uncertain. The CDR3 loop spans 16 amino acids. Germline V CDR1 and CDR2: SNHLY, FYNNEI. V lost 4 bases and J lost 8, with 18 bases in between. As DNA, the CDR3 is TGTGCCAGCAGTGGCCAAGGCTCGGGGAGAGATTCACCCCTCCACTTT. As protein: CASSGQGSGRDSPLHF. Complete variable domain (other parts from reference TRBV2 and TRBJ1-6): EPEVTQTPSHQVTQMGQEVILRCVPISNHLYFYWYRQILGQKVEFLVSFYNNEISEKSEIFDDQFSVERPDGSNFTLKIRSTKLEDSAMYFCASSGQGSGRDSPLHFGNGTRLTVT.

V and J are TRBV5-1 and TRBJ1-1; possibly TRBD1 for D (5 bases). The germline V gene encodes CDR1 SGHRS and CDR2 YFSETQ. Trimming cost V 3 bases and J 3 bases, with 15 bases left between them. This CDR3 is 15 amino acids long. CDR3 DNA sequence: TGCGCCAGCAGCTCGGGACTCTTAGGGGACACTGAAGCTTTCTTT. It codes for CASSSGLLGDTEAFF.

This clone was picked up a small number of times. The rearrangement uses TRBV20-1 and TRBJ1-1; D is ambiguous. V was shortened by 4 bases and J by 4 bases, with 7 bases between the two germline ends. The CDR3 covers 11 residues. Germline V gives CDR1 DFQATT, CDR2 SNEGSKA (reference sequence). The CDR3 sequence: CSAKMATEAFF. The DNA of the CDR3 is TGCAGTGCTAAGATGGCCACTGAAGCTTTCTTT.

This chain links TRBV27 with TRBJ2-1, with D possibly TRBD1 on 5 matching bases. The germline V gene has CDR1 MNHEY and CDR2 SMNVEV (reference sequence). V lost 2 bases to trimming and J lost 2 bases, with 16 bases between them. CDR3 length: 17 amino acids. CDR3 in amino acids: CASSLLRSGRAYNEQFF. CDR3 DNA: TGTGCCAGCAGTTTACTTCGTTCTGGCAGGGCCTACAATGAGCAGTTCTTC.

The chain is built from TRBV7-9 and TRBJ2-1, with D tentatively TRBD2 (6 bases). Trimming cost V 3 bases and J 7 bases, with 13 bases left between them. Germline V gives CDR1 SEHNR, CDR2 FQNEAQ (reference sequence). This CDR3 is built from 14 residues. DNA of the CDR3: TGTGCCAGCAGCTTTGGACGGGAGCCTAATGAGCAGTTCTTC. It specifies CASSFGREPNEQFF.

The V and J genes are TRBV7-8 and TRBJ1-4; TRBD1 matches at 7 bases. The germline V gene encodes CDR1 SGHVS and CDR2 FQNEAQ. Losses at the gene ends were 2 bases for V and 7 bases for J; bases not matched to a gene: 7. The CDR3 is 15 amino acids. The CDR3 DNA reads TGTGCCAGCAGCTTACGACAGGGAGTGGTTGAAAAACTGTTTTTT. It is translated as CASSLRQGVVEKLFF.